Sequencing of this T cell receptor beta chain was carried out in a study of OX40 agonist ivuxolimab in advanced cancers. A note on the overall study: Ivuxolimab, which targeted the costimulatory receptor OX40 (CD134), was an agonistic, fully human IgG2 monoclonal antibody. Intravenous ivuxolimab was administered to patients every 2 weeks at six dose levels: 0.01, 0.1, 0.3, 1.5, 3 and 10 mg/kg. Of the approximately 54 dose-escalation patients, hepatocellular carcinoma was present in approximately 20, melanoma in approximately 15, renal cell carcinoma in 9 and head and neck cancer in 9. In the dose-escalation cohort, approximately 82% of patients were male, and the mean age was around 60 years with a range of roughly 20 to 80. Patients were allowed to have had prior anti-PD-1, anti-PD-L1 or anti-CTLA-4 therapy, and roughly 40% of the dose-escalation patients had previously received checkpoint inhibitors. Three dose-escalation patients achieved partial responses, one with hepatocellular carcinoma and two with cutaneous melanoma. The purpose of peripheral TCRbeta sequencing was to test whether ivuxolimab changed TCR sequence diversity and led to clonal T-cell expansion. The paper describes the monotherapy dose-escalation part (N of about 47 patients) of the phase I trial of ivuxolimab. Results and caveats for the whole study, not just this receptor: The antigen specificity of the clonally expanded peripheral T cells was not determined. At doses of 0.1 to 3.0 mg/kg, clonal expansion of both CD4+ and CD8+ blood T cells was observed from baseline to week 6. Partial responders in the 0.1-3.0 mg/kg groups had among the lowest normalized peripheral clonal expansion, especially among CD8+ T cells. Low levels of normalized T-cell clonal expansion were also seen in some nonresponding patients. After ivuxolimab, more expanded clones were found on average in CD8+ T cells than in CD4+ T cells.

Genomic DNA was isolated from the sorted cells so that the TCRbeta CDR3 region could be sequenced. TCRbeta CDR3 regions were sequenced using the immunoSEQ Assay. The clones in this table, taken by TCRdb from immuneACCESS, are in-frame only. Not every clone is retained; where verified, under half of the shortfall comes from an unresolved V gene, and the cause of the rest is unknown. The sample contains approximately 90,000 clones, more than 85% of them found a single time. Approximately 2.5% of the sample rests with the top ten. Patients with a history of autoimmune disease or receiving systemic immunosuppression were excluded from the trial. Peripheral blood for TCR sequencing was collected from all dose cohorts at baseline, on cycle 4 day 1, and on cycle 7 day 1. Samples were obtained from an open-label, multicenter, first-in-human phase I dose-escalation trial of ivuxolimab. Adults with locally advanced or metastatic melanoma, renal cell, hepatocellular, or head and neck squamous cell carcinoma were enrolled in the trial. Before TCR sequencing, CD4+ T cells and CD8+ T cells from peripheral blood were sorted into separate populations.

V is pruned by 2 bases and J by 3 bases, leaving 6 bases of the junction without a gene match. Reading the germline V gene (reference sequence) gives CDR1 SGHNT and CDR2 YYREEE. From the cysteine through the phenylalanine, the CDR3 covers 15 amino acids. The retained sequence is limited to the CDR3, 45 bases, with the frame set at the first base. As concerns this clone: Its cognate antigen has yet to be identified. Base qualities are missing; no much larger clone stands one base away.

The sequence joins TRBV5-4 to TRBJ2-3; 7 nucleotides in the junction match TRBD2. The clonotype was recovered from an adult with an advanced solid tumor such as melanoma, head and neck, liver or kidney cancer. The specimen was CD4+ or CD8+ T cells sorted from blood, collected in a trial of the OX40 agonist ivuxolimab. The CDR3 reads as follows: CASSFSLGGTDTQYF. The DNA sequence is given as TGTGCCAGCAGCTTTTCCCTGGGAGGGACAGATACGCAGTATTTT.